The present TCR beta chain was sequenced within a study of blood T cell repertoires in COVID-19. Study-wide background: Donors in the United States, Italy and Spain gave samples during acute or convalescent COVID-19.

The V end lost 2 bases, the J end lost 3 bases, and 9 bases lay between the germline ends. The germline V gene encodes CDR1 KGHDR and CDR2 SFDVKD. The CDR3 contains 15 residues. Measured with immunoSEQ multiplex PCR; TCRdb has only the in-frame clones, and not every one. Among some 110,000 clones, roughly 85% were seen once, and the ten largest hold 3.2%. The receptor was derived from a woman of 80 years or more with COVID-19, enrolled during active disease. The chain recombines TRBV24-1 with TRBJ1-4; the D is unclear. The material sequenced was peripheral blood. In nucleotides, the CDR3 is TGTGCCACCAGTGATTCGGAGAGGCCTAATGAAAAACTGTTTTTT. Translated, it gives CATSDSERPNEKLFF.